Listed here are 20 T cell receptor beta chains from one sample, sequenced in a study of blood T cell repertoires in COVID-19. TCRdb's copy holds only in-frame clones and misses some; the assay was immunoSEQ multiplex PCR. Of about 96,000 clones in the sample, around 85% were seen once. Sequencing used peripheral blood. The receptor set was obtained from a woman in her sixties or seventies with acute or convalescent COVID-19.

The chain links TRBV27 to TRBJ1-6; D ambiguous. V shed 0 bases and J shed 3 bases, with 6 bases lying between them. The germline gives CDR1 MNHEY, CDR2 SMNVEV (reference sequence). The CDR3 spans 15 residues. The CDR3 DNA follows: TGTGCCAGCAGTTTATCGAGTATCTATAATTCACCCCTCCACTTT. Translating gives CASSLSSIYNSPLHF.

The V and J genes are TRBV30 and TRBJ2-1; D is perhaps TRBD1 (6 bases). V was pared by 3 bases and J by 9 bases, with 12 bases between. This CDR3 comprises 12 residues. Germline V gene lookup returns CDR1 GTSNPN and CDR2 SVGIG (reference sequence). In DNA, the CDR3 is TGTGCCTGGAGGGATAAGGACAGTGAGCAGTTCTTC. Residues: CAWRDKDSEQFF. Looking up the rest from reference TRBV30 and TRBJ2-1 gives the full variable domain: SQTIHQWPATLVQPVGSPLSLECTVEGTSNPNLYWYRQAAGRGLQLLFYSVGIGQISSEVPQNLSASRPQDRQFILSSKKLLLSDSGFYLCAWRDKDSEQFFGPGTRLTVL.

In its sample, this clone was seen once. The gene calls are TRBV15 and TRBJ1-3, with D possibly matching TRBD1 (5 bases). Trimming stripped 1 base from V and 2 bases from J, with 18 bases between. CDR1 is LNHNV, CDR2 YYDKDF, per germline (reference sequence). CDR3 size: 18 residues. The CDR3 sequence is CATSRVWDERTTGNTIYF. CDR3 bases: TGTGCCACCAGCAGAGTGTGGGACGAGAGGACTACTGGAAACACCATATATTTT.

This clone was recorded once. The V gene is TRBV28, the J gene TRBJ1-5, with D perhaps TRBD1 (6 bases). The germline CDR1 and CDR2 sequences are MDHEN and SYDVKM. V lost 6 bases and J lost 2, with 14 bases in between. The CDR3 is made up of 15 amino acids. CDR3 residues: CASRLTGRGNQPQHF. For the CDR3, the DNA is TGTGCCAGCAGGCTTACAGGGAGGGGCAATCAGCCCCAGCATTTT.

CDR3 in DNA: TGCGCCAGCAGCGGACCCGGGACAGGGGTCACCGGGGAGCTGTTTTTT. Amino acid sequence: CASSGPGTGVTGELFF. V usage is TRBV5-1 and J usage is TRBJ2-2; 10 bases are a match to TRBD1. Trimming cost V 4 bases and J 4 bases; bases outside gene matches: 7. Germline V gene data show CDR1 as SGHRS and CDR2 as YFSETQ. This CDR3 spans 16 amino acids.

The chain links TRBV4-2 to TRBJ2-5; 10 nucleotides align to TRBD2. The CDR3 is 17 residues long. The germline V gene encodes CDR1 LGHNA and CDR2 YNFKEQ. The V and J ends lost 0 bases and 5 bases, in that order; junction bases with no gene match: 9. The CDR3: CASSQDGSGGAYETQYF. CDR3 coding DNA: TGTGCCAGCAGCCAAGATGGAAGCGGGGGGGCATATGAGACCCAGTACTTC.

The chain employs TRBV4-2 and TRBJ1-3, with 7 nucleotides matching TRBD1. CDR1 and CDR2 from the germline V gene are LGHNA and YNFKEQ. CDR3 length: 15 amino acids. With 3 bases clipped from V and 0 bases from J, the junction kept 2 bases outside the gene matches. The CDR3, as DNA: TGTGCCAGCAGCCACCGACAGGGCTCTGGAAACACCATATATTTT. Protein sequence: CASSHRQGSGNTIYF.

Details on this clone: A read error may account for a junction end that differs from germline. This chain uses TRBV7-7 with TRBJ2-1; 15 nucleotides align to TRBD2. The CDR3 length is 16 residues. CDR1 and CDR2 from the germline V gene are SSHAT and FNYEAQ (reference sequence). The chain's CDR3 is CASSLGLAGGYNEQFF. CDR3 nucleotide sequence: TGTGCTAGCAGTCTCGGACTAGCGGGGGGGTACAATGAGCAGTTCTTC. The full variable domain, rest sourced from reference TRBV7-7 and TRBJ2-1, is GAGVSQSPRYKVTKRGQDVTLRCDPISSHATLYWYQQALGQGPEFLTYFNYEAQPDKSGLPSDRFSAERPEGSISTLTIQRTEQRDSAMYRCASSLGLAGGYNEQFFGPGTRLTVL.

This clone has a single count. The V and J genes are TRBV5-1 and TRBJ1-1; 7 nucleotides agree with TRBD1. The germline CDR1 and CDR2 sequences are SGHRS and YFSETQ. The V and J ends lost 3 bases and 4 bases, in that order; junction bases with no gene match: 6. This CDR3 has 14 residues. In DNA form, the CDR3 reads TGCGCCAGCAGCTCCAGGGGGGATGGCACTGAAGCTTTCTTT. As protein: CASSSRGDGTEAFF.

This clone occurred once. V and J are TRBV3-1 (or the pseudogene TRBV3-2) and TRBJ2-5, with TRBD2 as a possible D gene (5 bases). CDR1 is LGHDT, CDR2 YNNKEL, per germline (reference sequence). V shed 0 bases and J shed 2 bases, with 13 bases lying between them. This CDR3 has 16 residues. For the CDR3, the DNA is TGTGCCAGCAGCCAAGACCTCGCTAGCCCTCAAGAGACCCAGTACTTC. Translating it yields CASSQDLASPQETQYF.

This clone has a handful of counts. This sequence joins TRBV4-1 and TRBJ2-3, with D tentatively TRBD1 (6 bases). Germline V gene sequence: CDR1 MGHRA, CDR2 YSYEKL. V was shortened by 3 bases and J by 2 bases, with 9 bases between the two germline ends. The CDR3 length is 14 residues. This CDR3 reads CASSHGQFTDTQYF. The CDR3 DNA reads as TGCGCCAGCAGCCACGGACAGTTCACAGATACGCAGTATTTT.

The sample holds one count of this clone. This sequence joins TRBV28 and TRBJ1-5; 7 bases line up with TRBD1. The CDR3 totals 14 residues. The junction had 6 bases not matched to a gene; V was cut back by 6 bases and J by 4 bases. Germline lookup yields CDR1 MDHEN and CDR2 SYDVKM. The CDR3: CASRTTGYNQPQHF. CDR3 coding DNA: TGTGCCAGCAGGACGACAGGGTATAATCAGCCCCAGCATTTT.

V is TRBV5-1 and J is TRBJ1-2; D is uncertain. CDR1 is SGHRS and CDR2 is YFSETQ in the germline V gene. This CDR3 contains 13 residues. Between the trimmed V and J ends, which lost 0 bases and 4 bases, there was a span of 7 bases. CDR3 DNA sequence: TGCGCCAGCAGCTTGGACATCCTCTATGGCTACACCTTC. Translating gives CASSLDILYGYTF.

The chain is built from TRBV5-1 and TRBJ1-6; 10 positions match TRBD1. This CDR3 spans 16 amino acids. The trim removed 4 bases at V and 9 bases at J, leaving 10 bases unmatched. The germline gives CDR1 SGHRS, CDR2 YFSETQ. The CDR3 here is CASSGTGDAFASPLHF. The CDR3 DNA follows: TGCGCCAGCAGCGGGACAGGGGACGCTTTTGCTTCACCCCTCCACTTT.

The V gene is TRBV3-1 (or the pseudogene TRBV3-2), the J gene TRBJ1-2; no firm D call. This CDR3 contains 13 residues. Germline lookup yields CDR1 LGHDT and CDR2 YNNKEL (reference sequence). With 0 bases removed from V and 6 bases from J, the gap between germline ends came to 8 bases. The chain's CDR3 is CASSQEIEHGYTF. CDR3 DNA sequence: TGTGCCAGCAGCCAAGAGATTGAGCATGGCTACACCTTC.

J is TRBJ1-3 and V is TRBV30; TRBD1 is a possible D gene (5 bases). Germline V gene lookup returns CDR1 GTSNPN and CDR2 SVGIG (reference sequence). The CDR3 length is 13 residues. Between the trimmed V and J ends, which lost 1 base and 1 base, there was a span of 5 bases. The CDR3 DNA is TGTGCCTGGAGTGCAGGGTCTGGAAACACCATATATTTT. It codes for CAWSAGSGNTIYF.

The CDR3 DNA is TGTGCCAGCAGTTTGGAGGTTGGTGAGCAGTTCTTC. Protein product: CASSLEVGEQFF. J is TRBJ2-1 and V is TRBV12-3 or TRBV12-4; maybe TRBD2 (5 bases). V was pared by 3 bases and J by 9 bases, with 9 bases between. The CDR3 extends over 12 amino acids.

The rearrangement joins TRBV4-2 to TRBJ1-5, with D maybe TRBD1 (5 bases). Germline-derived CDR1 and CDR2 are LGHNA and YNFKEQ. The length of the CDR3 is 16 residues. V lost 1 base to trimming and J lost 3 bases, with 13 bases between them. CDR3 sequence: CASSQGAQDFNQPQHF. DNA for the CDR3: TGTGCCAGCAGCCAAGGAGCACAGGATTTCAATCAGCCCCAGCATTTT.

The V and J genes are TRBV6-5 and TRBJ1-5; D might be TRBD1 (5 bases). Looked up from germline, CDR1 is MNHEY and CDR2 is SVGAGI. Trimming took 5 bases from V and 3 from J, leaving 11 bases between them. The CDR3 contains 14 residues. CDR3 in DNA: TGTGCCAGCAGTCCCCCGGGGGTCAATCAGCCCCAGCATTTT. The encoded protein is CASSPPGVNQPQHF.

The V and J genes are TRBV28 and TRBJ2-7; 13 nucleotides line up with TRBD2. There are 14 residues in the CDR3. Germline V lookup: CDR1 MDHEN, CDR2 SYDVKM. The V and J ends lost 7 bases and 7 bases, in that order; junction bases with no gene match: 7. This CDR3 is CASTYGLAGVEQYF. The CDR3 coding sequence is TGTGCCAGCACCTACGGACTAGCGGGGGTTGAGCAGTACTTC.